The T cell receptor (beta chain) under discussion was sequenced for a study of response to subunit inactivated influenza vaccine. Findings and limits, study-wide: The authors suggested that every seasonal influenza vaccination recruits few new T cells.

The CDR3 loop spans 16 amino acids. V was shortened by 0 bases and J by 2 bases, with 15 bases between the two germline ends. From germline, CDR1 is DFQATT and CDR2 SNEGSKA (reference sequence). From the RT-PCR reads, TCRdb called clonotypes with MiXCR, one entry per CDR3 protein. The data contain 490,000 or so distinct CDR3 sequences, approximately 7.1% of them singletons. This clonotype was seen ten or more times. Antigen specificity is unknown. The chain employs TRBV20-1 and TRBJ2-3; D is perhaps TRBD1 (6 bases). This receptor was taken from a man aged 50 to 75 who received an inactivated influenza vaccine. Sequenced material: PBMCs from blood, taken around 25 months after vaccination. The CDR3 is CSARDLRQGNTDTQYF. CDR3 bases: TGCAGTGCTAGAGATCTTCGGCAGGGGAACACAGATACGCAGTATTTT.